This is a list of T cell receptor beta chains from one sample in a study of cytomegalovirus exposure and HLA in healthy donors. Clones were sequenced by immunoSEQ multiplex PCR, and TCRdb holds only the in-frame ones, with some missing. The sample yields about 73,000 clones, 94% seen once. The sample was PBMCs. The origin of the receptors is a woman aged 18-35 years in good health and CMV-seropositive. CDR3s include the opening cysteine and the closing phenylalanine or tryptophan. Clone size, where shown, is once, few, many, or a class for clones that have expanded.

v_call	j_call	clone_size	cdr3_aa
TRBV5-8	TRBJ1-3	NA	CASSFTGNTIYF
TRBV28	TRBJ2-7	NA	CASNLLAGGYEQYF
TRBV6-1	TRBJ1-4	NA	CASRPRTGENEKLFF
TRBV6-1	TRBJ2-1	NA	CASRESGTAYNEQFF
TRBV28	TRBJ1-5	once	CASSDRGTWGGSNQPQHF
TRBV29-1	TRBJ2-7	NA	CSVDGSGSYEQYF
TRBV6-4	TRBJ2-3	NA	CASSDSEGQGLGTQYF
TRBV10-2	TRBJ2-2	NA	CASRPGQGGTGELFF
TRBV11-2	TRBJ1-2	NA	CASSPDRGEGYTF
TRBV10-3	TRBJ2-1	NA	CAISAVERSSYNEQFF
TRBV7-2	TRBJ2-7	NA	CASSRDSLPYF
TRBV28	TRBJ1-4	NA	CASSRPGGPNEKLFF
TRBV28	TRBJ2-7	NA	CASSLRLGVTYEQYF
TRBV5-6	TRBJ2-4	NA	CASSPRLRLAKNIQYF
TRBV4-1	TRBJ2-2	NA	CASSQDFGGLNGELFF
TRBV4-1	TRBJ1-1	NA	CASSPRDLGTEAFF
TRBV29-1	TRBJ2-4	NA	CSVAGTTGVQYF
TRBV4-1	TRBJ1-1	NA	CASRLSDPGSGEAFF
TRBV6-1	TRBJ2-7	NA	CASSETGQGYEQYF
TRBV7-9	TRBJ2-3	NA	CGVAGYKVADTQYF
TRBV7-6	TRBJ2-3	once	CASSLEQGDTQYF
TRBV7-2	TRBJ2-1	NA	CASSLGSSKGANEQFF
TRBV7-9	TRBJ1-1	NA	CASSQKTGGRTEAFF
TRBV2	TRBJ2-7	NA	CASTDGSYEQYF
TRBV6-6	TRBJ2-5	NA	CAGSGGGLETQYF
TRBV4-1	TRBJ2-7	once	CASSQVKGSGSSYEQYF
TRBV7-4	TRBJ2-3	NA	CASSPPGQDSTDTQYF
TRBV10-1	TRBJ1-1	NA	CASLPGQGRPNTEAFF
TRBV19	TRBJ2-5	NA	CASSIAGGPEGTQYF
TRBV7-3	TRBJ1-2	few	CASSLKATGTGYTF
TRBV16	TRBJ1-2	NA	CASSRDREWGYTF
TRBV5-1	TRBJ2-5	NA	CASSLGLAGVETQYF
TRBV6-1	TRBJ2-7	NA	CASNQDRGKYEQYF
TRBV18	TRBJ1-2	NA	CASSPSRQGSYYGYTF
TRBV5-1	TRBJ1-4	NA	CASRVTGGYDEKLFF
TRBV7-3	TRBJ2-1	NA	CASSLELAGGNEQFF
TRBV7-9	TRBJ2-2	NA	CASSLTDRASGELFF
TRBV29-1	TRBJ2-1	NA	CSHGQGYNNEQFF